These 11 T cell receptor beta chains were all obtained from the same sample, sequenced in a study of T-cell reconstitution after alpha-beta-depleted transplantation in children. Library preparation (for TCRbeta) was performed with unique molecular identifiers. TCRdb independently ran MiXCR on the PCR reads; one entry per CDR3 protein. The repertoire holds 500,000 or so distinct CDR3 sequences, with approximately 32% as singletons. The sequencing used PBMCs from the stem cell graft donor, collected from the stem cell graft. These receptors all come from a human donor who donated a stem cell graft to a child with aplastic anemia.

The chain is built from TRBV5-1 and TRBJ2-7; no reliable D call. The germline CDR1 and CDR2 sequences are SGHRS and YFSETQ. The CDR3 has 13 amino acids. V lost 4 bases, J lost 4 bases, and 12 bases lay in between. The CDR3 DNA sequence: TGCGCCAGCAGCAGGGCTGGGGTTTACGAGCAGTACTTC. The encoded protein is CASSRAGVYEQYF.

The chain links TRBV7-2 to TRBJ2-3; 8 bases agree with TRBD2. Germline V CDR1 and CDR2: SGHTA, FQGNSA. The V gene end was trimmed by 5 bases and the J gene end by 3 bases; junction bases not matched to a gene: 7. The CDR3 totals 15 residues. CDR3 nucleotide sequence: TGTGCCAGCAGCCCATTAGCGGGAAAAACAGATACGCAGTATTTT. Translated, it gives CASSPLAGKTDTQYF.

This clonotype appeared a few times. The CDR3 spells CATSDLWDSNYNEQFF. The CDR3 bases are TGTGCCACCAGTGATTTGTGGGACAGTAACTACAATGAGCAGTTCTTC. V is TRBV24-1 and J is TRBJ2-1, with TRBD1 matching 7 bases. Per germline, CDR1 KGHDR and CDR2 SFDVKD. The CDR3 totals 16 residues. V lost 0 bases and J lost 3; bases outside the gene matches: 4.

V gene TRBV12-3 or TRBV12-4 combines with J gene TRBJ1-1, with D possibly matching TRBD1 (5 bases). The CDR3 covers 12 residues. Trimming took 7 bases from V and 7 from J, leaving 13 bases between them. CDR3: CASTIWGVEAFF. The CDR3 DNA sequence: TGTGCCAGCACCATATGGGGGGTTGAAGCTTTCTTT.

The sample holds a few counts of this clonotype. This chain uses TRBV7-2 with TRBJ2-1; D is uncertain. The V and J ends lost 1 base and 6 bases respectively, with 13 bases between them. This CDR3 contains 15 residues. CDR1 is SGHTA and CDR2 is FQGNSA in the germline V gene. CDR3 DNA: TGTGCCAGCAGCTTAGGTATTTTATCGGGCAATGAGCAGTTCTTC. Encoded protein: CASSLGILSGNEQFF.

This rearrangement joins TRBV20-1 to TRBJ1-1; D might be TRBD1 (5 bases). CDR3 length: 12 residues. V lost 4 bases and J lost 5, with 11 bases in between. The germline CDR1 and CDR2 sequences are DFQATT and SNEGSKA (reference sequence). CDR3 nucleotide sequence: TGCAGTGCTATAGTAGGGGTTACTGAAGCTTTCTTT. Protein sequence: CSAIVGVTEAFF.

The chain couples TRBV15 to TRBJ2-3, with D unclear. CDR1 is LNHNV, CDR2 YYDKDF, per germline (reference sequence). The V gene lost 2 bases and the J gene lost 2 bases, with 5 bases spanning the gap. The CDR3 has 13 residues. This chain's CDR3 is CATSRTVTDTQYF. As DNA, the CDR3 is TGTGCCACCAGCAGAACGGTCACAGATACGCAGTATTTT.

This clonotype was found a few times. CDR3 amino acids: CASGGLAGGRGSADTQYF. CDR3 bases: TGTGCCAGCGGTGGTCTAGCGGGAGGGCGAGGTAGCGCAGATACGCAGTATTTT. The chain employs TRBV5-4 and TRBJ2-3, with 12 bases matching TRBD2. The germline gives CDR1 SGHNT, CDR2 YYREEE (reference sequence). The CDR3 covers 18 residues. V was pared by 7 bases and J by 4 bases, with 16 bases of the junction left unmatched.

This clonotype was picked up a small number of times. The V gene is TRBV20-1, the J gene TRBJ1-4; no firm D call. Trimming took 5 bases from V and 0 from J, leaving 19 bases between them. The CDR3 contains 17 residues. From germline, CDR1 is DFQATT and CDR2 SNEGSKA (reference sequence). This chain's CDR3 is CSAGSGARYATNEKLFF. The CDR3 DNA follows: TGCAGTGCTGGGTCGGGAGCTCGTTATGCAACTAATGAAAAACTGTTTTTT.

The rearrangement links TRBV30 to TRBJ1-2, with D possibly being TRBD1 (5 bases). The CDR3 is 12 residues long. Germline V gene sequence: CDR1 GTSNPN, CDR2 SVGIG (reference sequence). The ends were cut back, 5 bases at V and 3 bases at J, with 10 bases in the middle. The CDR3 spells CAWELGDYGYTF. In DNA form, the CDR3 reads TGTGCCTGGGAATTGGGGGACTATGGCTACACCTTC.

The chain has TRBV29-1 and TRBJ2-7; D call uncertain. CDR1 SQVTM and CDR2 ANQGSEA come from the germline V gene. CDR3 length: 14 amino acids. Trimming stripped 0 bases from V and 3 bases from J, with 12 bases between. The CDR3 sequence: CSVEDLSIGYEQYF. CDR3 bases: TGCAGCGTTGAAGATCTTTCGATAGGCTACGAGCAGTACTTC.